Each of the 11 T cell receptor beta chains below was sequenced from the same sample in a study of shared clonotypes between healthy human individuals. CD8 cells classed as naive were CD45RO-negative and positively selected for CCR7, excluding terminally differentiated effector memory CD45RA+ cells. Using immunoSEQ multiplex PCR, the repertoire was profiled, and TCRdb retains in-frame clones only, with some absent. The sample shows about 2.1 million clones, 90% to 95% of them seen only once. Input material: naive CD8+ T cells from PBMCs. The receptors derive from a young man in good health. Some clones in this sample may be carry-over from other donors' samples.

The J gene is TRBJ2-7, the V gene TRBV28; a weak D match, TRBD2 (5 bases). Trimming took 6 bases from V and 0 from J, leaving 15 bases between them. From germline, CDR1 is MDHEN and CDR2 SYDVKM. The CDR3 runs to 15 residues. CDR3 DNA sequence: TGTGCCAGCAGCCCAAGCGAGGGCAACTCCTACGAGCAGTACTTC. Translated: CASSPSEGNSYEQYF.

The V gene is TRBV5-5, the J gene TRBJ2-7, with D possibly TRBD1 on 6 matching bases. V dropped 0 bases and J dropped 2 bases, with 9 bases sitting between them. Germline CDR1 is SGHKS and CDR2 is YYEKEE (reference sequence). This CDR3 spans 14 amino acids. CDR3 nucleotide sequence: TGTGCCAGCAGCTTGGGGGACAAGACCTACGAGCAGTACTTC. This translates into CASSLGDKTYEQYF.

Written as DNA, the CDR3 is TGCGCCAGCAGCTCTGGACTAGTAGCCTACAATGAGCAGTTCTTC. Translated, it gives CASSSGLVAYNEQFF. V is TRBV5-1 and J is TRBJ2-1; TRBD2 matches 7 bases. Unmatched junction bases numbered 5, after V lost 3 bases and J lost 2 bases. Germline CDR1 and CDR2: SGHRS and YFSETQ. The CDR3 runs 15 residues.

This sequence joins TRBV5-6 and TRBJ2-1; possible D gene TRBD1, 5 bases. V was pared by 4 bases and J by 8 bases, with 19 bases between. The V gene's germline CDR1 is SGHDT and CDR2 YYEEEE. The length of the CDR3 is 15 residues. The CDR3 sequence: CASSDDLLQGDEQFF. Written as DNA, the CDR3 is TGTGCCAGCAGCGACGACCTACTTCAAGGGGATGAGCAGTTCTTC.

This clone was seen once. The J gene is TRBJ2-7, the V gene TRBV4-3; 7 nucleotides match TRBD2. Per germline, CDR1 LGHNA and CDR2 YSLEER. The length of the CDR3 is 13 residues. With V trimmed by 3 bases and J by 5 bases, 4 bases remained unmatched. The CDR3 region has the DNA TGCGCCAGCAGCCAGAAGCGGGGAAACGAGCAGTACTTC. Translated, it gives CASSQKRGNEQYF.

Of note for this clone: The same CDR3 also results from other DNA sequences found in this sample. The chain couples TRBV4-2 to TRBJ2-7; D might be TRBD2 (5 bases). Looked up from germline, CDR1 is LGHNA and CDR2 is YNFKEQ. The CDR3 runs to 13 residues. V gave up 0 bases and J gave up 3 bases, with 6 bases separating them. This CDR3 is CASSQDRGYEQYF. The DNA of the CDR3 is TGTGCCAGCAGCCAAGACCGGGGCTACGAGCAGTACTTC.

CDR3 nucleotides: TGTGCCATCAGTGTACCATTGGACAGGGGCCCGTATGGCTACACCTTC. Translating it yields CAISVPLDRGPYGYTF. The chain carries TRBV10-3 and TRBJ1-2, with 9 bases lining up with TRBD1. The germline V gene has CDR1 ENHRY and CDR2 SYGVKD. This CDR3 comprises 16 residues. J lost 5 bases, V lost 4 bases, and 11 bases had no gene match.

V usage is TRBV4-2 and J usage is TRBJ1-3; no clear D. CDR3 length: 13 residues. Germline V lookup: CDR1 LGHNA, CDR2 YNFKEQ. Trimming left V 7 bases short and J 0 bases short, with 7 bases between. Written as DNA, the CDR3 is TGTGCCAGCATGAAGAGCTCTGGAAACACCATATATTTT. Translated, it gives CASMKSSGNTIYF.

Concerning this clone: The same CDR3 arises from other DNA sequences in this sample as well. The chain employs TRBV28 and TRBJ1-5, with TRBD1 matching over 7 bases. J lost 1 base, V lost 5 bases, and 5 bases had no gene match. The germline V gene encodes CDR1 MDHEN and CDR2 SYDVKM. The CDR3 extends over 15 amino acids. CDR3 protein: CASSLVTGSNQPQHF. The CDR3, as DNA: TGTGCCAGCAGTCTGGTGACAGGGAGCAATCAGCCCCAGCATTTT.

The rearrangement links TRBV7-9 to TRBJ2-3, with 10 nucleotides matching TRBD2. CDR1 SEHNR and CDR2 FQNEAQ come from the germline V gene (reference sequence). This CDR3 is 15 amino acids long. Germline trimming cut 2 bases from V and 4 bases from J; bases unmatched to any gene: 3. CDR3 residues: CASSLPLAGADTQYF. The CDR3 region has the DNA TGTGCCAGCAGCTTACCCCTAGCGGGAGCAGATACGCAGTATTTT. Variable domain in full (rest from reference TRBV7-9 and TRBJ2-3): DTGVSQNPRHKITKRGQNVTFRCDPISEHNRLYWYRQTLGQGPEFLTYFQNEAQLEKSRLLSDRFSAERPKGSFSTLEIQRTEQGDSAMYLCASSLPLAGADTQYFGPGTRLTVL.

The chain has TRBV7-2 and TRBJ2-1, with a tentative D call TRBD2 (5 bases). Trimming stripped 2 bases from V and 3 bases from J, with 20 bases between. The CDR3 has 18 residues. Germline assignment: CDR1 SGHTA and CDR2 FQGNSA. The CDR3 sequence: CASSLMLFGEPRYNEQFF. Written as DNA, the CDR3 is TGTGCCAGCAGCTTAATGTTGTTCGGGGAACCCCGCTACAATGAGCAGTTCTTC.